This T cell receptor (beta chain) was captured by sequencing in a study of a mutant IDH1 vaccine in newly diagnosed glioma. Looking at the study overall: Vaccination started 4-6 weeks after radiotherapy alone, or with temozolomide cycles. Treated patients, about 60% male and around 40% female, averaged roughly 43 years of age.

V lost 5 bases and J lost 4, with 14 bases in between. The CDR3 contains 14 residues. Per the germline V gene, CDR1 is SEHNR and CDR2 is FQNEAQ (reference sequence). Time point denoted: week 5, during vaccination. What each vaccine dose contained was 300 ug of mutant IDH1 20-mer peptide, accompanied by topical imiquimod. The repertoire was sequenced with immunoSEQ multiplex PCR; TCRdb's copy has only in-frame clones and lacks some. Of about 58,000 clones listed, around four fifths are singletons. Details on this clone: Its antigen is unknown.

The source of this sequence is a woman in her forties or fifties with glioma. This chain connects TRBV7-9 to TRBJ1-1; D gene uncertain. The input for sequencing was PBMCs, taken from a glioma patient whose treatment included an IDH1 peptide vaccine. The CDR3 sequence is CASSPNAAGTEAFF. The DNA for the CDR3 is TGTGCCAGCAGCCCGAACGCCGCGGGCACTGAAGCTTTCTTT.